This T cell receptor beta chain was obtained from a study of a mutant IDH1 vaccine in newly diagnosed glioma. Comment on this clone: Its antigen remains unknown.

This sample's time point: week 23, last vaccination. Mutant IDH1 20-mer peptide, at 300 ug, made up each vaccine dose, with topical imiquimod. Germline-derived CDR1 and CDR2 are MNHEY and SMNVEV (reference sequence). The junction had 10 bases not matched to a gene; V was cut back by 6 bases and J by 0 bases. The CDR3 sequence is 17 residues long. The assay was immunoSEQ multiplex PCR, and TCRdb's table has in-frame clones only and misses some. The sample yields 35,000 to 40,000 clones, roughly 81% seen once. Sequencing was performed on PBMCs, taken from a glioma patient whose treatment included an IDH1 peptide vaccine. This chain links TRBV27 with TRBJ2-7, with 11 bases aligning to TRBD1. This TCR came from a man aged 35-49 years with glioma. This CDR3 is CASSERGQGAHSYEQYF. The DNA of the CDR3 is TGTGCCAGCAGCGAACGAGGACAGGGGGCCCACTCCTACGAGCAGTACTTC.